This T cell receptor (beta chain) is from a study of blood T cell repertoires in COVID-19. Study as a whole: The study drew acute and convalescent COVID-19 samples from the United States, Italy and Spain.

The study recruited people aged about 18 to 95 years across 20 to 30 US areas. Membership in each cohort depended on participant-reported clinical history. Germline V gene sequence: CDR1 KGHSH, CDR2 LQKENI. The CDR3 sequence is 13 residues long. With 8 bases clipped from V and 5 bases from J, the junction kept 6 bases outside the gene matches. Some clones are missing from TCRdb's copy, which holds only in-frame ones; the method was immunoSEQ multiplex PCR. The table includes 240,000 or so clones, more than 75% detected once. This TCR came from a woman aged 45 to 65 who had recovered from COVID-19. The sample comprised PBMCs or T cells enriched from blood (not recorded which). The V call is TRBV18, the J call TRBJ1-1; 9 bases fit TRBD1. In nucleotides, the CDR3 is TGTGCCAGCAGCGGGACAGGGAGGACTGAAGCTTTCTTT. It yields the protein CASSGTGRTEAFF. The complete variable domain, with remaining parts taken from reference TRBV18 and TRBJ1-1, reads NAGVMQNPRHLVRRRGQEARLRCSPMKGHSHVYWYRQLPEEGLKFMVYLQKENIIDESGMPKERFSAEFPKEGPSILRIQQVVRGDSAAYFCASSGTGRTEAFFGQGTRLTVV.